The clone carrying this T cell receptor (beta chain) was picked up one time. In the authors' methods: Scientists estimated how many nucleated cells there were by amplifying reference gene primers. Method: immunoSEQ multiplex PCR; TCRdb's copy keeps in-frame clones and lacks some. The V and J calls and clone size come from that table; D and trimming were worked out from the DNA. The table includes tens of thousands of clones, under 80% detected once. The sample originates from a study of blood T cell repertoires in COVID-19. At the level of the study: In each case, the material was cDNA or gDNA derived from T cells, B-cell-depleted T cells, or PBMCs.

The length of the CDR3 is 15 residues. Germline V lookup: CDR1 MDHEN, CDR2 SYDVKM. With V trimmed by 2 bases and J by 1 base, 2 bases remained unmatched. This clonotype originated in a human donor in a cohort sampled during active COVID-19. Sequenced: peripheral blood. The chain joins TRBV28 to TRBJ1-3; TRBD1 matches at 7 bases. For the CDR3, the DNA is TGTGCCAGCAGTTTACCGGGACAGTCTGGAAACACCATATATTTT. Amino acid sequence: CASSLPGQSGNTIYF.